This TCR beta chain was profiled in a study of somatic mutations in cytotoxic T cells in rheumatoid arthritis. Each population, CD4+ and CD8+ cells, was isolated by positive magnetic bead selection and checked for purity by flow cytometry. CDR3 length: 19 residues. V trimming: 5 bases; J trimming: 8 bases; junction bases outside the gene matches: 18. Germline assignment: CDR1 SGHTA and CDR2 FQGNSA. The repertoire was sequenced with immunoSEQ multiplex PCR; TCRdb's copy has only in-frame clones and lacks some. The sample lists roughly 25,000 clones, under 75% occurring once. Specimen: CD8+ T cells sorted from blood. This TCR derives from a woman younger than 35 in good health. The chain employs TRBV7-2 and TRBJ2-1; 13 positions match TRBD2. CDR3 bases: TGTGCCAGCAGCCAAGGGGCAACGGGGACTAGCGGGAAACGGGATGAGCAGTTCTTC. It translates to CASSQGATGTSGKRDEQFF.